This T cell receptor (beta chain) derives from a study of monozygotic twins with cystic fibrosis. Repertoires were generated with immunoSEQ multiplex PCR, while TCRdb's copy carries only in-frame clones and drops some. Among roughly 29,000 clones listed, about 82% were seen once. V dropped 4 bases and J dropped 1; count of bases not matched to a gene: 4. The length of the CDR3 is 15 residues. Germline loops: CDR1 SGHRS, CDR2 YFSETQ. Sequencing was performed on blood. The clonotype comes from a girl aged 2 to 10 with cystic fibrosis. The chain joins TRBV5-1 to TRBJ1-1, with TRBD1 matching 10 bases. CDR3 in amino acids: CASSRDRGQNTEAFF. CDR3 DNA: TGCGCCAGCAGCCGGGACAGGGGCCAGAACACTGAAGCTTTCTTT.